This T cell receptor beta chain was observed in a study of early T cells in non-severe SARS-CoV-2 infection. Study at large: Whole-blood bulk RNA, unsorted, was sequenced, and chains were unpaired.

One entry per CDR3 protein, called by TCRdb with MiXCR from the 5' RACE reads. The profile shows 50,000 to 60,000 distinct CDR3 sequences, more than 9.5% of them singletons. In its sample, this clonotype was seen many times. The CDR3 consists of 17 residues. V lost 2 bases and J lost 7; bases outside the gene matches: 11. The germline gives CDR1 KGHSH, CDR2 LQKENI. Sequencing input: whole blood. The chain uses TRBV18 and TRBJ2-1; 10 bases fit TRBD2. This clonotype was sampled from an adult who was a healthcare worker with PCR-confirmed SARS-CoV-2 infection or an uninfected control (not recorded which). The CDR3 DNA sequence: TGTGCCAGCTCACCAATGGTATGGACTAGCGGTCGGAATGAGCAGTTCTTC. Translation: CASSPMVWTSGRNEQFF.